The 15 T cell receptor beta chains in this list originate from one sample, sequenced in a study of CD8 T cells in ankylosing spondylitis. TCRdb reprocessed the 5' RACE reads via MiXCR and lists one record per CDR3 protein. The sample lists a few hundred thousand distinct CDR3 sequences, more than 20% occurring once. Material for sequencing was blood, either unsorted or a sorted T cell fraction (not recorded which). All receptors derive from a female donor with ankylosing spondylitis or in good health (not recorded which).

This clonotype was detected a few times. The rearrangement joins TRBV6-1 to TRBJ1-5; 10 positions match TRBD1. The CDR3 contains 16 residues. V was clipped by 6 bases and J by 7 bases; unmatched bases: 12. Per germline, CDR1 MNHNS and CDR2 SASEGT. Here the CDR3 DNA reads TGTGCCAGCAGAACCCTGGGACAGGGGATCCGGCAGCCCCAGCATTTT. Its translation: CASRTLGQGIRQPQHF.

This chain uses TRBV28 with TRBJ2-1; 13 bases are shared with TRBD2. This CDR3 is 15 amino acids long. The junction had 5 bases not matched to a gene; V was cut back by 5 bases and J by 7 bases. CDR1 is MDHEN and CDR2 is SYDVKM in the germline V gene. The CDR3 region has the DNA TGTGCCAGCAGTCAGACTAGCGGGAGGAGGAATGAGCAGTTCTTC. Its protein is CASSQTSGRRNEQFF.

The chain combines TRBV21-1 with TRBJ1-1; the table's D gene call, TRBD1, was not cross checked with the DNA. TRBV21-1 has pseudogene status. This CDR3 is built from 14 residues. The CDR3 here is CASSKGADRGLSFF. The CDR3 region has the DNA TGTGCCAGCAGCAAAGGGGCGGACAGGGGGTTATCTTTCTTT.

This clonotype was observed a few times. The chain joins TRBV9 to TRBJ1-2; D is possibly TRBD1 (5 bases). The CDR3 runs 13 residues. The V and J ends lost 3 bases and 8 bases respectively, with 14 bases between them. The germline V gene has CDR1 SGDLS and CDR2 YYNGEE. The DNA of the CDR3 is TGTGCCAGCAGCGCACGACCTGGGGCGGGCTACACCTTC. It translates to CASSARPGAGYTF.

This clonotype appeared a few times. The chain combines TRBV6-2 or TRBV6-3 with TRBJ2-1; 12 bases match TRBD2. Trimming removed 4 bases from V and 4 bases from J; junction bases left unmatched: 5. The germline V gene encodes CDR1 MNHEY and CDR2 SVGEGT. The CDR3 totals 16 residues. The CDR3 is CASSWGLAGLYNEQFF. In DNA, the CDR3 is TGTGCCAGCAGTTGGGGACTAGCGGGCCTGTACAATGAGCAGTTCTTC.

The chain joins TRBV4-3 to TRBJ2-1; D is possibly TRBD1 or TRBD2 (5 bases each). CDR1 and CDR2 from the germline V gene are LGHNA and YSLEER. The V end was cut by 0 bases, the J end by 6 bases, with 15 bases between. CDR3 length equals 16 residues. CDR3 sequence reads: CASSQEGLATTNEQFF. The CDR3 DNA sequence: TGCGCCAGCAGCCAAGAGGGGCTAGCTACAACCAATGAGCAGTTCTTC.

This chain's CDR3 is CASNGQASVTQYF. DNA of the CDR3: TGTGCCAGCAACGGACAGGCCAGTGTGACCCAGTACTTC. V and J are TRBV7-9 and TRBJ2-5; 7 nucleotides match TRBD1. Germline CDR1 is SEHNR and CDR2 is FQNEAQ (reference sequence). The ends lost 7 bases at V and 7 bases at J; junction bases unmatched: 9. The CDR3 runs to 13 residues.

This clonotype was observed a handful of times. The CDR3 nucleotides read TGTGCCAGCAGTGAAGCGCTTCGGGGGGCGGGTTACAATGAGCAGTTCTTC. Its protein is CASSEALRGAGYNEQFF. The J gene is TRBJ2-1, the V gene TRBV6-1; a weak D match, TRBD2 (7 bases). Trimming stripped 0 bases from V and 4 bases from J, with 16 bases between. This CDR3 has 17 residues. The V gene's germline CDR1 is MNHNS and CDR2 SASEGT.

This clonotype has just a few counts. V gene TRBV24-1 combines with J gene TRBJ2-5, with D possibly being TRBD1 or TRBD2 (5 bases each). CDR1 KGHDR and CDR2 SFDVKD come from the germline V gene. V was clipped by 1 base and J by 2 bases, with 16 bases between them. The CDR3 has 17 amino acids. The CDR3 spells CATSDLQEAAGQETQYF. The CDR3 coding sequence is TGTGCCACCAGTGATTTACAGGAGGCGGCTGGGCAAGAGACCCAGTACTTC.

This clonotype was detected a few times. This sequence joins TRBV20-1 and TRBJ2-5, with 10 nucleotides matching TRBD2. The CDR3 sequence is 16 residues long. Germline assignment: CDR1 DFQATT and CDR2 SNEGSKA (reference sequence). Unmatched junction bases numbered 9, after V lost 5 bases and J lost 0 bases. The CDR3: CSASLAGVGNQETQYF. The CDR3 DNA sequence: TGCAGTGCTTCCCTAGCGGGAGTAGGAAACCAAGAGACCCAGTACTTC.

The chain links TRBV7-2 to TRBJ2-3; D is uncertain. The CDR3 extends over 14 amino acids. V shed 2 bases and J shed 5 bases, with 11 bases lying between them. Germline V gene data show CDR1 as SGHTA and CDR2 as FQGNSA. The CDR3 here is CASSLRGRQDTQYF. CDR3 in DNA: TGTGCCAGCAGCTTAAGAGGACGGCAAGATACGCAGTATTTT. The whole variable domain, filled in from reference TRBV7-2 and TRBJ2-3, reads GAGVSQSPSNKVTEKGKDVELRCDPISGHTALYWYRQSLGQGLEFLIYFQGNSAPDKSGLPSDRFSAERTGGSVSTLTIQRTQQEDSAVYLCASSLRGRQDTQYFGPGTRLTVL.

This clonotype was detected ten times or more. In DNA form, the CDR3 reads TGTGCCAGCAGCTCCACAGGGGGCAATCAGCCCCAGCATTTT. Amino acids: CASSSTGGNQPQHF. This chain joins TRBV5-5 and TRBJ1-5; 7 bases are shared with TRBD1. V shed 3 bases and J 2 bases; nucleotides not matched to a gene: 2. Looked up from germline, CDR1 is SGHKS and CDR2 is YYEKEE (reference sequence). The CDR3 sequence is 14 residues long.

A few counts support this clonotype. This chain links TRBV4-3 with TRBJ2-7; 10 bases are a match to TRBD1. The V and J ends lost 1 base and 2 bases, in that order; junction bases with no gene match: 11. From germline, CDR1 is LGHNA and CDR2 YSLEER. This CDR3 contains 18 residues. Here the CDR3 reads CASSQGYRGQGVAYEQYF. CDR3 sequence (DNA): TGCGCCAGCAGCCAAGGCTACCGCGGACAGGGGGTTGCCTACGAGCAGTACTTC.

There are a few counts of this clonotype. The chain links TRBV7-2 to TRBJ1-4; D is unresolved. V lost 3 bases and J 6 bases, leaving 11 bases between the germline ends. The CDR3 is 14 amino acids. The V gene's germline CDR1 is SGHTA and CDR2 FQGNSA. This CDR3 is CASSLGREDEKLFF. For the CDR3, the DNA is TGTGCCAGCAGCTTGGGTAGGGAGGATGAAAAACTGTTTTTT.

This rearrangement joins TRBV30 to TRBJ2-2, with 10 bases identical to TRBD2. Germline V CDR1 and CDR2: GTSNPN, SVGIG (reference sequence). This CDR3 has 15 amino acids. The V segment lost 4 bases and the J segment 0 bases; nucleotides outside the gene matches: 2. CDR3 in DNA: TGTGCCTGGACTAGCGGGGGCGCGAACACCGGGGAGCTGTTTTTT. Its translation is CAWTSGGANTGELFF. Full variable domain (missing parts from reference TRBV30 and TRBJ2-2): SQTIHQWPATLVQPVGSPLSLECTVEGTSNPNLYWYRQAAGRGLQLLFYSVGIGQISSEVPQNLSASRPQDRQFILSSKKLLLSDSGFYLCAWTSGGANTGELFFGEGSRLTVL.